Detailed here is one T cell receptor beta chain. The data originate from a study of control samples from healthy donors and cancer patients. This CDR3 is 16 amino acids long. V was clipped by 4 bases and J by 0 bases, with 13 bases between them. In germline, CDR1 is MDHEN, CDR2 SYDVKM. Assay used: immunoSEQ multiplex PCR; TCRdb lists only in-frame clones, some missing. The sample carries 160,000 or so clones, nearly 96% recorded once. The J gene is TRBJ2-1, the V gene TRBV28, with a weak D call TRBD1 (5 bases). The receptor's source is a woman in her thirties in good health. Sequencing was performed on blood. As DNA, the CDR3 is TGTGCCAGCAGTTCTATCGACAGTTCCTCCTACAATGAGCAGTTCTTC. This codes for CASSSIDSSSYNEQFF. Full variable domain (rest looked up from reference TRBV28 and TRBJ2-1): DVKVTQSSRYLVKRTGEKVFLECVQDMDHENMFWYRQDPGLGLRLIYFSYDVKMKEKGDIPEGYSVSREKKERFSLILESASTNQTSMYLCASSSIDSSSYNEQFFGPGTRLTVL.